This T cell receptor (beta chain) was sequenced during a study of cytomegalovirus exposure and HLA in healthy donors. PCR involved 60 Vbeta and 13 Jbeta primers. The method was immunoSEQ multiplex PCR; TCRdb's version includes in-frame clones alone and lacks a portion of them. Recorded for this sample: 100,000 to 150,000 clones. Germline V gene data show CDR1 as SGHNT and CDR2 as YYREEE (reference sequence). V dropped 5 bases and J dropped 1 base, with 9 bases sitting between them. The CDR3 has 13 residues. Overall study results and limits: When a later analysis compared HLA-associated TCR beta chains with equally common others, the HLA-associated chains turned out to be more clonally expanded and to have lower generation probabilities. Prediction of most subjects' HLA-A and HLA-B alleles by TCR beta sequences was reportedly accurate. Across donors, presence/absence analyses took sequencing depth to be roughly uniform.

The donors gave bone marrow, and they were healthy. Comment on this clone: The antigen is not known.

Sequenced input: PBMCs. This chain uses TRBV5-4 with TRBJ1-1, with D tentatively TRBD1 (5 bases). The sequence was collected from a man younger than 35 in good health and CMV-seronegative. The CDR3 DNA is TGTGCCAGCAGTCAGACAGAGAACACTGAAGCTTTCTTT. This sequence encodes CASSQTENTEAFF.